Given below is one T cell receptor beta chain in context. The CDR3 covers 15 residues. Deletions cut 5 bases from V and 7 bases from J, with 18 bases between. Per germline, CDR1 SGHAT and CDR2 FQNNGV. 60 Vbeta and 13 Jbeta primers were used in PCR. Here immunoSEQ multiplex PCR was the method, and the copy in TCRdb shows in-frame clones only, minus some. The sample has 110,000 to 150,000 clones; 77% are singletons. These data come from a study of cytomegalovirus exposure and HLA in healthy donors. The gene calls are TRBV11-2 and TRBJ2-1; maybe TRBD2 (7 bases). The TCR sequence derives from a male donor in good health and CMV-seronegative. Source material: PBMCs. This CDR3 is CASSQRGASWNEQFF. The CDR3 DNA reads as TGTGCCAGCAGCCAACGGGGGGCCTCTTGGAATGAGCAGTTCTTC.